This entry concerns a single T cell receptor (beta chain). What it binds is not known. The data were obtained in a study of vaccination effects on CD4 cells after COVID-19. The repertoire was sequenced with immunoSEQ multiplex PCR; TCRdb's copy has only in-frame clones and lacks some. The sample gives tens of thousands of clones, about 79% of which show up once; 3% to 4% is in the top ten. The ends lost 6 bases at V and 6 bases at J; junction bases unmatched: 3. Germline CDR1 is MNHEY and CDR2 is SVGAGI. This CDR3 spans 12 amino acids. The ViraFEST assay expanded antigen-specific CD4+ T cells with viral peptide pools before sequencing. The authors isolated CD4+ T cells after around nine days of culture. All vaccine recipients tested negative for nucleocapsid antibodies and had never contracted SARS-CoV-2 infection. Peptides at roughly 10 ug/ml and IL-2 at about 10 IU/ml were added to fewer than 2.5 million PBMC per well. On day 3 and again on day 7, half the medium was replaced with IL-2 medium.

Study-wide findings and caveats: From healthy vaccinees, only 1 of 255 vaccine-induced clones also reacted to common cold coronaviruses.

The clonotype comes from a human donor who received a COVID-19 vaccine. The sequencing used CD4+ T cells from PBMCs cultured with HCoV-OC43 spike peptides, collected before COVID-19 vaccination. The subset was: HCoV-OC43 spike overlapping peptide pool stimulation. The gene calls are TRBV6-5 and TRBJ1-2; the match to TRBD1 covers 8 bases. The CDR3 DNA reads TGTGCCAGCAGAGGACAGGGAAATGGCTACACCTTC. Translation gives CASRGQGNGYTF.